This T cell receptor beta chain was obtained from a study of control samples from healthy donors and cancer patients. Assay: immunoSEQ multiplex PCR; the TCRdb copy retains only in-frame clones and omits some. The data contain roughly 120,000 clones, 85% to 95% of them singletons. The length of the CDR3 is 14 residues. The germline V gene encodes CDR1 MNHEY and CDR2 SVGAGI. V gave up 2 bases and J gave up 2 bases, with 10 bases separating them. The TCR was taken from a man aged 25 to 45 in good health. The chain joins TRBV6-5 to TRBJ2-7; D might be TRBD1 (5 bases). Sequences were obtained from blood. CDR3 DNA sequence: TGTGCCAGCAGTTACGACAGATGGGCCTACGAGCAGTACTTC. It specifies CASSYDRWAYEQYF.